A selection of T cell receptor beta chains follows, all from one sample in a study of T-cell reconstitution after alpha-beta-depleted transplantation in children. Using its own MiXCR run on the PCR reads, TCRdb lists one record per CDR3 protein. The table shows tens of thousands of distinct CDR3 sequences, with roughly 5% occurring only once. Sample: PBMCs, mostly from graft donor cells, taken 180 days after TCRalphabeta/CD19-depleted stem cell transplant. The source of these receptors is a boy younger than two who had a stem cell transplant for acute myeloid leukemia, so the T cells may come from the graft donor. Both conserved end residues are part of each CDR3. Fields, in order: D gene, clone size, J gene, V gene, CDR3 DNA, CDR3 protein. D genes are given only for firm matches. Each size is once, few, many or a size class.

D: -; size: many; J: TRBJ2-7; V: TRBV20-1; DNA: TGCAGTGCTACCCAGACACAGTACTTC; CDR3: CSATQTQYF
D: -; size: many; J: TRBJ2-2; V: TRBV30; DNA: TGTGCCTGGAGTACGGCGGTGAACACCGGGGAGCTGTTTTTT; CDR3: CAWSTAVNTGELFF
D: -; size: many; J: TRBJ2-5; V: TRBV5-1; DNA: TGCGCCAGCAGCTTGGCCCCAGCAGCTTTGCAAGAGACCCAGTACTTC; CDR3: CASSLAPAALQETQYF
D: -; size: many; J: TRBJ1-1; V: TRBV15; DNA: TGTGCCACCAGCAGAGATCTTGGCTCTGAAGCTTTCTTT; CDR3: CATSRDLGSEAFF
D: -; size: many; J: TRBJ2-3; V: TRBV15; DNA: TGTGCCACCAGCAGAGATGGGGCGGGCACAGATACGCAGTATTTT; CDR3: CATSRDGAGTDTQYF
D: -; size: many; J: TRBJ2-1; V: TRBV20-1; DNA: TGCAGTGCTAGATCACCGGGAGCCTACAATGAGCAGTTCTTC; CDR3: CSARSPGAYNEQFF
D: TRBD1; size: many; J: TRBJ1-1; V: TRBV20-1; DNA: TGCAGTGCAAGACAGGGGCTGGGCACTGAAGCTTTCTTT; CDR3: CSARQGLGTEAFF
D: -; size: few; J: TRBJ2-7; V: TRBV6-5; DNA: TGTGCCAGCAGTTACTCTAGGGCAGAGAACGAGCAGTACTTC; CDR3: CASSYSRAENEQYF
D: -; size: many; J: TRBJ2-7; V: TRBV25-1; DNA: TGTGCCAGCAGTGGCCTAGAGGGACACGAGCAGTACTTC; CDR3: CASSGLEGHEQYF
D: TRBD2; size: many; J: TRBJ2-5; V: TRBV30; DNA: TGTGCCTGGAGAAATAAGGGACTAGCGTACGAGACCCAGTACTTC; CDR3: CAWRNKGLAYETQYF
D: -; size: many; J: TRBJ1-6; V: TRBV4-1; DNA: TGCGCCAGCAGCCAAGGGGGAGATTCACCCCTCCACTTT; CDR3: CASSQGGDSPLHF
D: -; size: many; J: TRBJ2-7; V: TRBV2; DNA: TGTGCCAGCAGCCCGACAGACGTCGACTTCTACGAGCAGTACTTC; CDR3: CASSPTDVDFYEQYF
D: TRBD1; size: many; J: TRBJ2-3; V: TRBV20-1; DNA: TGCAGTGCTAGACCCTCACAGGGGGTTAGCACAGATACGCAGTATTTT; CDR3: CSARPSQGVSTDTQYF
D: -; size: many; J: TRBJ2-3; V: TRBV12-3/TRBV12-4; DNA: TGTGCCAGCAGCCAGTACACAGATACGCAGTATTTT; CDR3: CASSQYTDTQYF
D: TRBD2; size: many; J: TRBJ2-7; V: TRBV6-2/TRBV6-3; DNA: TGTGCCAGCAGTTACTCGACTCGGCGGGGGGACTACGAGCAGTACTTC; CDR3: CASSYSTRRGDYEQYF
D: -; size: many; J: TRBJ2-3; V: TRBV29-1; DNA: TGCAGCGTGGACGAACGGACCTCAGATACGCAGTATTTT; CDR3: CSVDERTSDTQYF